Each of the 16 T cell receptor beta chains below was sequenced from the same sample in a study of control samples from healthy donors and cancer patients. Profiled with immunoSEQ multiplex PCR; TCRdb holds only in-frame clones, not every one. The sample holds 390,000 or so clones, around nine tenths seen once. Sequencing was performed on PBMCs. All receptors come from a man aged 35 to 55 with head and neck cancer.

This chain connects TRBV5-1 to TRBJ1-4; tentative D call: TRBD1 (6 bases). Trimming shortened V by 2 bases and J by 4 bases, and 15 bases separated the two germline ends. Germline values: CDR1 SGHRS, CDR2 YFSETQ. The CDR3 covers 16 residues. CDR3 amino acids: CASSFGQLGINEKLFF. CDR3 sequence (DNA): TGCGCCAGCAGCTTCGGACAGCTTGGGATTAATGAAAAACTGTTTTTT.

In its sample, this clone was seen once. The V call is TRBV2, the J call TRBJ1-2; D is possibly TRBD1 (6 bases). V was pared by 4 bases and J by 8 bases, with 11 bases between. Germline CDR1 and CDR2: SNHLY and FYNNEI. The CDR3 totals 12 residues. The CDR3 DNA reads TGTGCCAGCAGTGCGGGGGGCGAAGGCTACACCTTC. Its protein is CASSAGGEGYTF.

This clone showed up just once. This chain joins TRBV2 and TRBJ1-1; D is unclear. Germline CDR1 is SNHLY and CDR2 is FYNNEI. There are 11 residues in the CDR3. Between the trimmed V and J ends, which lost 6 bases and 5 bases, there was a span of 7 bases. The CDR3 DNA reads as TGTGCCAGCAGAGGGAGGACTGAAGCTTTCTTT. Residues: CASRGRTEAFF.

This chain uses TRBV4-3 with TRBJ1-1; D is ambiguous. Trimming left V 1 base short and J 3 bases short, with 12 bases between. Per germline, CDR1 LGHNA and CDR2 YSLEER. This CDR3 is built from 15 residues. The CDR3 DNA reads TGCGCCAGCAGCCAAGGTTTGGGGTCGTACACTGAAGCTTTCTTT. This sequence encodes CASSQGLGSYTEAFF.

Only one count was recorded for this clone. The DNA for the CDR3 is TGTGCCAGCAGCGGGACAGACCCACCCCTTAGAGATACGCAGTATTTT. Amino acids: CASSGTDPPLRDTQYF. This chain links TRBV9 with TRBJ2-3; tentatively, D is TRBD1 (6 bases). Germline assignment: CDR1 SGDLS and CDR2 YYNGEE. This CDR3 has 16 residues. V was shortened by 3 bases and J by 5 bases, with 19 bases between the two germline ends.

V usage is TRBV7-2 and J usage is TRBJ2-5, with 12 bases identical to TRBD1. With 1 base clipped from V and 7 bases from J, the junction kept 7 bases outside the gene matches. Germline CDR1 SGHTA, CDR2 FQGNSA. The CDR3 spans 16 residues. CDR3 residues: CASSLDGTGGKRTQYF. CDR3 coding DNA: TGTGCCAGCAGCTTAGACGGGACAGGGGGCAAACGGACCCAGTACTTC.

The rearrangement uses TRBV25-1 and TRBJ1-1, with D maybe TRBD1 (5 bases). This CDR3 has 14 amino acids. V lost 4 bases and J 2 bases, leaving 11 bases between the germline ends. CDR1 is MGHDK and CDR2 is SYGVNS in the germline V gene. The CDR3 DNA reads TGTGCCAGCAGTGGGGGCCCGCCCAACACTGAAGCTTTCTTT. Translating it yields CASSGGPPNTEAFF.

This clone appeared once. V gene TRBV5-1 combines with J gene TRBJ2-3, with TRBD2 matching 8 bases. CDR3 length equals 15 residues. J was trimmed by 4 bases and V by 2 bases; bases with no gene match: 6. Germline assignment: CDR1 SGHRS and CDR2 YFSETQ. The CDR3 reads CASSLAGATADTQYF. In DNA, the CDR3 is TGCGCCAGCAGCTTAGCGGGGGCCACGGCAGATACGCAGTATTTT.

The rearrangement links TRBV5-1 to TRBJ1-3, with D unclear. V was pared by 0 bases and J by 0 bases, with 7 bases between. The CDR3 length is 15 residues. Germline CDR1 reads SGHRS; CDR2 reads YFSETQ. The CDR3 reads CASSLDDPSGNTIYF. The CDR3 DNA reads TGCGCCAGCAGCTTGGACGATCCCTCTGGAAACACCATATATTTT. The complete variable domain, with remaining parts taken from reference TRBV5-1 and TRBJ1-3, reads KAGVTQTPRYLIKTRGQQVTLSCSPISGHRSVSWYQQTPGQGLQFLFEYFSETQRNKGNFPGRFSGRQFSNSRSEMNVSTLELGDSALYLCASSLDDPSGNTIYFGEGSWLTVV.

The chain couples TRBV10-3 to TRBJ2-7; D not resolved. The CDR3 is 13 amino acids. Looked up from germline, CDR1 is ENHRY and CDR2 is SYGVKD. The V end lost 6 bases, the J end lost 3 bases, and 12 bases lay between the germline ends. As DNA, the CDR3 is TGTGCCATCAGCGACGGAACGGACTACGAGCAGTACTTC. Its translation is CAISDGTDYEQYF.

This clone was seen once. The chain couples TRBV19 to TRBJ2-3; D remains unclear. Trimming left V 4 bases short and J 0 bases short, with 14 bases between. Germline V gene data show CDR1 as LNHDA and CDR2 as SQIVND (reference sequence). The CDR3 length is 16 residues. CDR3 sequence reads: CASSTRSASSTDTQYF. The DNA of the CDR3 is TGTGCCAGTAGTACGCGATCCGCCTCTAGCACAGATACGCAGTATTTT.

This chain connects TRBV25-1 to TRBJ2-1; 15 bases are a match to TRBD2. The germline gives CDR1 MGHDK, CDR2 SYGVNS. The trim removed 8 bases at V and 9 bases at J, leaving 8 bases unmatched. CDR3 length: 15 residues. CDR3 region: CASSRTSGRVGEQFF. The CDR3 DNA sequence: TGTGCCAGCTCCAGGACTAGCGGGAGGGTTGGTGAGCAGTTCTTC.

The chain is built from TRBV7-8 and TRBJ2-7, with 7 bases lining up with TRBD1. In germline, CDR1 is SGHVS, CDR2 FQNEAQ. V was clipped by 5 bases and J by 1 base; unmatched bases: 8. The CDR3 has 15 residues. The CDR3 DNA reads TGTGCCAGCAGCGCTATGGGACAGAATTCCTACGAGCAGTACTTC. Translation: CASSAMGQNSYEQYF.

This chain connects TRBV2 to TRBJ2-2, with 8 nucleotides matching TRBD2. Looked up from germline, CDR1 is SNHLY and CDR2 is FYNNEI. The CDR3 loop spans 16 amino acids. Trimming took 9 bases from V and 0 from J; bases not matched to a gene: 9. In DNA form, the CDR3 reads TGTGCCAGACTCGCCGGGAGGGGTACGAACACCGGGGAGCTGTTTTTT. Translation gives CARLAGRGTNTGELFF.

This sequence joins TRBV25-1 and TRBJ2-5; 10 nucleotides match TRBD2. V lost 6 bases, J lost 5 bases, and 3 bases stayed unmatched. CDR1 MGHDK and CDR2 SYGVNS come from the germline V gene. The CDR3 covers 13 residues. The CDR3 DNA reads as TGTGCCAGCAGAATTAGCGGGAGGGAGACCCAGTACTTC. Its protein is CASRISGRETQYF. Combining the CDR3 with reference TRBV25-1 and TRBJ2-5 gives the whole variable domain EADIYQTPRYLVIGTGKKITLECSQTMGHDKMYWYQQDPGMELHLIHYSYGVNSTEKGDLSSESTVSRIRTEHFPLTLESARPSHTSQYLCASRISGRETQYFGPGTRLLVL.

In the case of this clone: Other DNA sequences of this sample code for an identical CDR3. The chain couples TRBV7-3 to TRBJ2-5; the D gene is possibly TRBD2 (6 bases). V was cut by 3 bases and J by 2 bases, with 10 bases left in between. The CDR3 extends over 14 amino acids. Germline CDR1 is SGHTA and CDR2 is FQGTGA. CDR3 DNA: TGTGCCAGCAGCTTCGGGGGTGGGCAAGAGACCCAGTACTTC. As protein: CASSFGGGQETQYF.